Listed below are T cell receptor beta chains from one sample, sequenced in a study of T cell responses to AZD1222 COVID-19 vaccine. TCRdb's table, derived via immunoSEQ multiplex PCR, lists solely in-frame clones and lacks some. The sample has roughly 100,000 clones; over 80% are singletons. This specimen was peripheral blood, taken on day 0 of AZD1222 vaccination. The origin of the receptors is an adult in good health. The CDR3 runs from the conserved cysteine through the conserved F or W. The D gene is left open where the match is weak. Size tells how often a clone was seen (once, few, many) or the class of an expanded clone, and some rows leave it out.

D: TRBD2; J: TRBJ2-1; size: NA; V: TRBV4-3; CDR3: CASSQAGTSGREQFF; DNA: TGCGCCAGCAGCCAGGCCGGGACTAGCGGGAGGGAGCAGTTCTTC
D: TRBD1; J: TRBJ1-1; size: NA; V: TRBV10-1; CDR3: CASRSDRLDTEAFF; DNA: TGCGCCAGCAGGTCGGACAGGTTGGACACTGAAGCTTTCTTT
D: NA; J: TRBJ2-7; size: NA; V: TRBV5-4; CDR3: CASAVDLWEDYEQYF; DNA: TGTGCCAGCGCCGTCGATCTTTGGGAGGACTACGAGCAGTACTTC
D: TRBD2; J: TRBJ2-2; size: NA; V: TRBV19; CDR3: CASSSSGGSNTGELFF; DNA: TGTGCCAGTAGTAGTAGCGGGGGGTCGAACACCGGGGAGCTGTTTTTT
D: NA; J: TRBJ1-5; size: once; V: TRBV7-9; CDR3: CASSLGIAEPQHF; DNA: TGTGCCAGCAGCTTAGGCATCGCGGAGCCCCAGCATTTT
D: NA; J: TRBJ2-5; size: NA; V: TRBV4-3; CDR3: CASSQVGEETQYF; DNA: TGCGCCAGCAGCCAAGTTGGAGAAGAGACCCAGTACTTC
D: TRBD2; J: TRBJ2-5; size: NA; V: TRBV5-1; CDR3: CASSLELAGAEETQYF; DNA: TGCGCCAGCAGCTTGGAACTAGCGGGGGCCGAAGAGACCCAGTACTTC
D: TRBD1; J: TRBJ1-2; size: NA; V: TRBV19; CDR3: CASSRQGADYGYTF; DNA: TGTGCCAGTAGCAGGCAGGGGGCGGACTATGGCTACACCTTC
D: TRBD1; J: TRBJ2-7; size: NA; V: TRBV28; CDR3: CASSPGTETYEQYF; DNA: TGTGCCAGCAGTCCGGGGACAGAGACCTACGAGCAGTACTTC
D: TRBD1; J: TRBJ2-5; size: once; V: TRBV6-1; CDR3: CASSEGQGETQYF; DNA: TGTGCCAGCAGTGAGGGACAGGGCGAGACCCAGTACTTC
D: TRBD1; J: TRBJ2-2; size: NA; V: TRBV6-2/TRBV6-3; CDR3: CASSPRTGATGELFF; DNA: TGTGCCAGCAGCCCCCGGACAGGGGCCACCGGGGAGCTGTTTTTT
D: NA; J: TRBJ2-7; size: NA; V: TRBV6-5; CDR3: CASIKDSSYEQYF; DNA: TGTGCCAGCATCAAGGACAGCTCCTACGAGCAGTACTTC
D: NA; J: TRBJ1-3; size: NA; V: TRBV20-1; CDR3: CSASPGGADTIYF; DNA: TGCAGTGCTAGTCCCGGGGGCGCGGACACCATATATTTT
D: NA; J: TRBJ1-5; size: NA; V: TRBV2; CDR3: CASKLHLSNQPQHF; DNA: TGTGCCAGCAAGCTACACCTAAGCAATCAGCCCCAGCATTTT
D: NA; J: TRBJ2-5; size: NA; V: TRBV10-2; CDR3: CASTGQGQETQYF; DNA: TGCGCCAGCACCGGGCAGGGTCAAGAGACCCAGTACTTC
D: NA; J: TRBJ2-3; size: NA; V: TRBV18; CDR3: CASSPPTSPDTQYF; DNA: TGTGCCAGCTCACCACCAACTAGTCCAGATACGCAGTATTTT
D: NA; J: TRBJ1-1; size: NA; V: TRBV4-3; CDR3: CASSQDRGLTMNTEAFF; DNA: TGCGCCAGCAGCCAAGACCGGGGCTTAACTATGAACACTGAAGCTTTCTTT
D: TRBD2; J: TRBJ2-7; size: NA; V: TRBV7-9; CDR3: CASSRWTSGTGEQYF; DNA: TGTGCCAGCAGCCGTTGGACTAGCGGGACTGGGGAGCAGTACTTC
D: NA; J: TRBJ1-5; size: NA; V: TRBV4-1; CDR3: CASSQEGARGQGNQPQHF; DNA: TGCGCCAGCAGCCAAGAAGGAGCGAGGGGCCAGGGCAATCAGCCCCAGCATTTT
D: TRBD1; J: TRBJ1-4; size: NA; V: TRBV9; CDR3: CASSGSGQGARNEKLFF; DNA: TGTGCCAGCAGCGGATCGGGACAGGGGGCGCGTAATGAAAAACTGTTTTTT
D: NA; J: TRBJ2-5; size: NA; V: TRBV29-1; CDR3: CSVALLTGYQETQYF; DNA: TGCAGCGTTGCCCTTCTGACAGGATACCAAGAGACCCAGTACTTC
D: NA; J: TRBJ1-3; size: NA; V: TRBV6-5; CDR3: CASSYSIVSGNTIYF; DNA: TGTGCCAGCAGTTACTCGATAGTCTCTGGAAACACCATATATTTT
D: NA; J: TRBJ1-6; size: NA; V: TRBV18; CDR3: CASSPSRGSDSPLHF; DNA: TGTGCCAGCTCACCATCACGGGGCTCAGATTCACCCCTCCACTTT
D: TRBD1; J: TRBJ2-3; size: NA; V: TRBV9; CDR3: CASSGPGTGNTDTQYF; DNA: TGTGCCAGCAGCGGACCCGGGACAGGTAACACAGATACGCAGTATTTT
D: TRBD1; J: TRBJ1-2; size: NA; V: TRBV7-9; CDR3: CASRYGQGREYGYTF; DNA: TGTGCCAGCAGATATGGACAGGGAAGAGAGTATGGCTACACCTTC
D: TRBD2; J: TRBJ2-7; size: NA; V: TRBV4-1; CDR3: CASSHPGTSGGPNSYEQYF; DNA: TGCGCCAGCAGCCACCCCGGGACTAGCGGGGGGCCGAACTCCTACGAGCAGTACTTC
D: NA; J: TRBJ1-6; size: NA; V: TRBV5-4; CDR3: CASSFYSPDNSPLHF; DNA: TGTGCCAGCAGCTTTTACAGCCCAGATAATTCACCCCTCCACTTT
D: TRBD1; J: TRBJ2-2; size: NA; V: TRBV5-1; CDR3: CASTWGQGSTGELFF; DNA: TGCGCCAGCACTTGGGGACAGGGTTCGACCGGGGAGCTGTTTTTT
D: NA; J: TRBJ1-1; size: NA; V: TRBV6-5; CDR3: CASHTSQGGSEAFF; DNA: TGTGCCAGCCACACCTCGCAGGGAGGATCTGAAGCTTTCTTT
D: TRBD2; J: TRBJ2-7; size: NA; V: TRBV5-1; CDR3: CASSFSGGAYEQYF; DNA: TGCGCCAGCAGCTTTAGCGGGGGGGCCTACGAGCAGTACTTC
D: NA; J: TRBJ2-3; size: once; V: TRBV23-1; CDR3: CASSPRGQASSSTDTQYF; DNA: TGCGCCAGCAGTCCGAGGGGACAAGCCAGTTCTAGCACAGATACGCAGTATTTT
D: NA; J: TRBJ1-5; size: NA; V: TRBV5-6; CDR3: CASSLWGGSNQPQHF; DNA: TGTGCCAGCAGCCTGTGGGGCGGTAGCAATCAGCCCCAGCATTTT
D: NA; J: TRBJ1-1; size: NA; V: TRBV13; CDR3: CASSSRDPRRTEAFF; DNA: TGTGCCAGCAGCTCTAGGGACCCACGGCGCACTGAAGCTTTCTTT
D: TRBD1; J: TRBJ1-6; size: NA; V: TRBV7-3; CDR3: CASSSMAGTVNSPLHF; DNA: TGTGCCAGCAGCTCAATGGCCGGGACAGTTAATTCACCCCTCCACTTT
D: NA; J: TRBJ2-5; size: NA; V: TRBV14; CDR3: CASSHQNRVLQETQYF; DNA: TGTGCCAGCAGCCACCAAAACAGGGTCCTCCAAGAGACCCAGTACTTC
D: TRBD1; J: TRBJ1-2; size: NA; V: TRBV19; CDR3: CAVRQGIGYGYTF; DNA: TGTGCCGTTAGACAGGGCATCGGCTATGGCTACACCTTC
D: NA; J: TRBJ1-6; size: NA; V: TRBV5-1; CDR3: CASSRTSGPNSPLHF; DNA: TGCGCCAGCAGCCGGACCTCGGGACCTAATTCACCCCTCCACTTT
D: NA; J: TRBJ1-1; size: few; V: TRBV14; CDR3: CASSQQGGKKAFF; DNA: TGTGCCAGCAGCCAACAGGGAGGAAAAAAAGCTTTCTTT
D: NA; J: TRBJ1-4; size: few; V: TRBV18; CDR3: CASSPNGIFNEKLFF; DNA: TGTGCCAGCTCACCAAACGGGATCTTTAATGAAAAACTGTTTTTT
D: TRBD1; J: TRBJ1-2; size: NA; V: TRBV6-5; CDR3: CASSRTGQLTYGYTF; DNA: TGTGCCAGCAGTCGGACAGGGCAGCTAACCTATGGCTACACCTTC